A single sample gave rise to the 8 T cell receptor beta chains below, sequenced in a study of cytomegalovirus exposure and HLA in healthy donors. Primers: 60 Vbeta forward and 13 Jbeta reverse. This table comes from immunoSEQ multiplex PCR, and its TCRdb copy is limited to in-frame clones, with some not included. Among approximately 130,000 clones listed, about 69% were seen once. Sequenced: PBMCs. The receptors were gathered from a man aged 30 to 39 in good health and CMV-seronegative.

The genes are TRBV11-2 and TRBJ1-1; D gene unclear. V was shortened by 5 bases and J by 8 bases, with 24 bases between the two germline ends. Germline CDR1 is SGHAT and CDR2 is FQNNGV. The CDR3 contains 16 residues. The DNA for the CDR3 is TGTGCCAGCAGCCCCCCAGTCGGCAAGGGAGTCGGCGAAGCTTTCTTT. It codes for CASSPPVGKGVGEAFF.

The chain recombines TRBV6-5 with TRBJ2-5; 8 bases fit TRBD2. Germline CDR1 and CDR2: MNHEY and SVGAGI. This CDR3 contains 14 residues. Trimming cost V 5 bases and J 9 bases; bases outside gene matches: 11. The DNA of the CDR3 is TGTGCCAGCAGTCCGGGGGGGAAACACGCGGCCCAGTACTTC. It yields the protein CASSPGGKHAAQYF.

The count of this clone is one. V is TRBV7-9 and J is TRBJ2-3; 10 bases are shared with TRBD2. This CDR3 is built from 17 residues. V shed 4 bases, J shed 0 bases, and the junction held 7 bases outside the gene matches. Germline-derived CDR1 and CDR2 are SEHNR and FQNEAQ (reference sequence). The chain's CDR3 is CASSSGVAGGSTDTQYF. In nucleotides, the CDR3 is TGTGCCAGCAGCTCCGGGGTAGCGGGGGGTAGCACAGATACGCAGTATTTT.

V and J are TRBV2 and TRBJ2-7, with D possibly matching TRBD2 (6 bases). The CDR3 has 18 amino acids. Germline V gene data show CDR1 as SNHLY and CDR2 as FYNNEI. V was pared by 2 bases and J by 0 bases, with 20 bases between. The CDR3 loop is CASSENPRGTLYSYEQYF. DNA for the CDR3: TGTGCCAGCAGTGAAAACCCCCGGGGGACCCTATACTCCTACGAGCAGTACTTC.

This clone was counted once. This chain joins TRBV4-3 and TRBJ2-7, with 7 bases identical to TRBD1. Germline-derived CDR1 and CDR2 are LGHNA and YSLEER. The CDR3 consists of 15 residues. Losses at the gene ends were 4 bases for V and 1 base for J; bases not matched to a gene: 7. The chain's CDR3 is CASSPQSTGSYEQYF. The CDR3 DNA sequence: TGCGCCAGCAGCCCTCAATCGACAGGGTCCTACGAGCAGTACTTC.

This clone was observed once. The chain employs TRBV29-1 and TRBJ2-5; D is possibly TRBD2 (5 bases). With the DNA end fitting TRBJ2-7 better, the J assignment may be wrong. The CDR3 consists of 12 residues. Germline V gene data show CDR1 as SQVTM and CDR2 as ANQGSEA. The CDR3, as DNA: TGCAGCGTTGTCGGGGTTATGAACGAGCAGTACTTC. Translation: CSVVGVMNEQYF.

This clone was detected only a few times. The CDR3 region is CASSQTPGLGGEQFF. CDR3 nucleotide sequence: TGCGCCAGCAGCCAAACTCCGGGACTAGGCGGTGAGCAGTTCTTC. The chain is built from TRBV4-3 and TRBJ2-1, with 8 bases that match TRBD2. Per germline, CDR1 LGHNA and CDR2 YSLEER. The CDR3 covers 15 residues. Losses at the gene ends were 2 bases for V and 9 bases for J; bases not matched to a gene: 9.

J is TRBJ1-1 and V is TRBV7-6; D not certain. The V end lost 5 bases, the J end lost 4 bases, and 11 bases lay between the germline ends. The CDR3 has 13 amino acids. Germline-derived CDR1 and CDR2 are SGHVS and FNYEAQ. As DNA, the CDR3 is TGTGCCAGCAGCCGGAGGAGGAGCACTGAAGCTTTCTTT. It yields the protein CASSRRRSTEAFF.